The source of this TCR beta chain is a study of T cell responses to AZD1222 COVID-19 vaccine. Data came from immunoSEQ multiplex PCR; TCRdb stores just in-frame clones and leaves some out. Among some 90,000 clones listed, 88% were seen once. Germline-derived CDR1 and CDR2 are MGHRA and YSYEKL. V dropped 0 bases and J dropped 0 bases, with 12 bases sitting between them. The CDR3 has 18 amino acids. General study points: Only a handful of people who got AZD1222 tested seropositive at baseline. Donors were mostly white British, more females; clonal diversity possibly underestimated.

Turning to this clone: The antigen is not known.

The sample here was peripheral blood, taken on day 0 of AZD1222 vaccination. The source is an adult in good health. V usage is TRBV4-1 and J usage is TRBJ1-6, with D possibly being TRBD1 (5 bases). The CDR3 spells CASSQDGDRSSYNSPLHF. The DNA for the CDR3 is TGCGCCAGCAGCCAAGATGGGGACCGGAGCTCCTATAATTCACCCCTCCACTTT.